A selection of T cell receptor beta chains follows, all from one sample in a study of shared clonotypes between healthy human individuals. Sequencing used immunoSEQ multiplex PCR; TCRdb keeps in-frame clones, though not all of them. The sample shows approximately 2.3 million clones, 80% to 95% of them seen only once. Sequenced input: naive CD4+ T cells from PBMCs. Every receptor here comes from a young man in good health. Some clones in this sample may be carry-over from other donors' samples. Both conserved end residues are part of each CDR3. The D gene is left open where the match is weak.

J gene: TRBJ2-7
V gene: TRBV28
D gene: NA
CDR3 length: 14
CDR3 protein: CASSSQGGPYEQYF

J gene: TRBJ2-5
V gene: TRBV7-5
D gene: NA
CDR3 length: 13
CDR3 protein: CARSYRGQETQYF

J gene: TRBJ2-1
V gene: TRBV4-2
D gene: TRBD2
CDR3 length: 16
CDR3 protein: CASSNQGDSGSREQFF

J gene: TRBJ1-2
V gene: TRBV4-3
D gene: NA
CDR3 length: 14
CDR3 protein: CASSQGGRNYGYTF

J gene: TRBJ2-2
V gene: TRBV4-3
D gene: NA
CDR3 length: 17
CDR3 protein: CASSQGLGRADTGELFF

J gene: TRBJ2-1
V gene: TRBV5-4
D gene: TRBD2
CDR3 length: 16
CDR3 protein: CASSPRASGSFYEQFF

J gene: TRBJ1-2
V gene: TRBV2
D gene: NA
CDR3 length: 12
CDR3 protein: CASSRGNYGYTF

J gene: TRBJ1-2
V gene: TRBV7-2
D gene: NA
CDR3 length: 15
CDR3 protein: CASSFASGKGYGYTF

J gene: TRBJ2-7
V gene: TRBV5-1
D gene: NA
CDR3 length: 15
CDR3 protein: CASSPSGPGVYEQYF

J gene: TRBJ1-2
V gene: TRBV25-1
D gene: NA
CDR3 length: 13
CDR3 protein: CASSETYIYGYTF

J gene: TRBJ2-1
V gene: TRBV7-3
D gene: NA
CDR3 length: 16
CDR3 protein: CASSLVGATFHNEQFF

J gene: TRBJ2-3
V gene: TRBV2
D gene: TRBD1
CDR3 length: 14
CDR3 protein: CASEGQGGTDTQYF

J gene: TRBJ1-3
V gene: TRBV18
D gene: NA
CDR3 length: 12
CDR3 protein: CASSGTLNTIYF

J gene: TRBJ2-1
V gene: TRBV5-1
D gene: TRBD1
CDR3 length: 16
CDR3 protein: CASSLGRGQGFGEQFF

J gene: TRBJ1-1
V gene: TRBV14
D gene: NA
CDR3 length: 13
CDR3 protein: CASRRLRNTEAFF

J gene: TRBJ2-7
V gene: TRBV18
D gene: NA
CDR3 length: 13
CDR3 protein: CASSPGGSYEQYF

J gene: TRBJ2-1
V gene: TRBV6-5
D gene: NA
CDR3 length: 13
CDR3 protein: CASRLDSYNEQFF

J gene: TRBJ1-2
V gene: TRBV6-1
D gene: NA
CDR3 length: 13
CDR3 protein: CASRGSEGRGYTF

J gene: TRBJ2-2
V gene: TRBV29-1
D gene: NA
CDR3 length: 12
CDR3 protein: CSVEQNTGELFF

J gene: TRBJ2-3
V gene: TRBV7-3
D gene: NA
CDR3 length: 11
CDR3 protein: CASSQGDTQYF

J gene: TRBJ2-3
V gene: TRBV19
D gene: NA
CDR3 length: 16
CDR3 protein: CASQKRSYGSTDTQYF

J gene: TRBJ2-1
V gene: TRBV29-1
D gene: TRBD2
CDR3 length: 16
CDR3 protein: CSVKTLAGAVRNEQFF

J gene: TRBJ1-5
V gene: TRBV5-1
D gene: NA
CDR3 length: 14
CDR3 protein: CASSDGQSNQPQHF

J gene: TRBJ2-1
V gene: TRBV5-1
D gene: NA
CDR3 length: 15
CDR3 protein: CASSFRDSSYNEQFF

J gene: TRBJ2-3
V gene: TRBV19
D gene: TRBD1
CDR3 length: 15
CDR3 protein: CASTRSDRGRDTQYF

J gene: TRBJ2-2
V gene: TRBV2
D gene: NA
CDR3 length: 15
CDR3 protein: CASSGGRANTGELFF

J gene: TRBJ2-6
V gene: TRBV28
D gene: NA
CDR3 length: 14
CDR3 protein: CASHSTAGANVLTF

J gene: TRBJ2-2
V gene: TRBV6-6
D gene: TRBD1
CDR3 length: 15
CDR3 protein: CASSYPMTGAGELFF

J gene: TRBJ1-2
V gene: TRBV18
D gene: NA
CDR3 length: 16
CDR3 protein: CASSPTNRARFYGYTF

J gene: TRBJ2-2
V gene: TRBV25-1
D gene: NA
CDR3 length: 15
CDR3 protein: CASSEKRTATGELFF

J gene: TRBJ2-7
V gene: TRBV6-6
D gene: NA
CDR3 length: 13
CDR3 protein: CASSYGQPYEQYF

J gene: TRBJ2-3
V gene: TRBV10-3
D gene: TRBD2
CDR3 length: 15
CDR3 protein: CAIRGGSGEIDTQYF

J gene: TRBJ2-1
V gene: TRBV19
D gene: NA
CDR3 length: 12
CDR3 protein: CASSPPYNEQFF

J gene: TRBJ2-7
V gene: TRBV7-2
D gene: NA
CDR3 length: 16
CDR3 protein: CASSPRTVPSSYEQYF

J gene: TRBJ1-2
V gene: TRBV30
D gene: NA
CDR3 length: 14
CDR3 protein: CAWSGGQPTMGYTF

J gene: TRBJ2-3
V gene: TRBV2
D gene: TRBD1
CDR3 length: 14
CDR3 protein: CASTPLGGGDTQYF

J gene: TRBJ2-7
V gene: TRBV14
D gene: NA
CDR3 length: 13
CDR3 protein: CASSQEGGAEQYF

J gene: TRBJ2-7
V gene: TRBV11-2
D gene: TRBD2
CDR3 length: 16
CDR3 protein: CASRLGVLAGSYEQYF

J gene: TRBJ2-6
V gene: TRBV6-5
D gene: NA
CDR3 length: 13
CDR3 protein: CASRGSGANVLTF

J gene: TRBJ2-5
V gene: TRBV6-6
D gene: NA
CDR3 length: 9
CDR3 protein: CASSYSEYF

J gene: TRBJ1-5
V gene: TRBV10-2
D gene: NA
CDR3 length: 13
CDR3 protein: CASVGGEGQPQHF

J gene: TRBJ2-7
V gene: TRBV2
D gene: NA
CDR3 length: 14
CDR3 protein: CASRGLGGNYEQYF

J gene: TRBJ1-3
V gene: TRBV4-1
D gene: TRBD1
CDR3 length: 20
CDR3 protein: CASSQLPRLTGGAGGNTIYF

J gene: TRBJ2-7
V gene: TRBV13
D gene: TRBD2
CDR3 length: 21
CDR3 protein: CASSSLPGLAGGVTVSGEQYF

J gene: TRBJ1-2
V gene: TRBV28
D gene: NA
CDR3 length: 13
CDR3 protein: CASMSGGGYGYTF

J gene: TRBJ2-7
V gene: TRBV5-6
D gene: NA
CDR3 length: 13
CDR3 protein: CASSLIGRGEQYF

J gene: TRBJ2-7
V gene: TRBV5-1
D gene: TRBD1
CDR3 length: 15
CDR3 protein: CASSLGGTGSHEQYF

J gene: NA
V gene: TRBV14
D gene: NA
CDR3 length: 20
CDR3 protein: CASSQVVWGRVIESSYEQYF

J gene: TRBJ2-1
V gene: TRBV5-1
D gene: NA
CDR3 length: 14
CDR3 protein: CASSARSGLNEQFF

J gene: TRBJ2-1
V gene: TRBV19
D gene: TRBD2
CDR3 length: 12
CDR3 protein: CASSMREGKQFF

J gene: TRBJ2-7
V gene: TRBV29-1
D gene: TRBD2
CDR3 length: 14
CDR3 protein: CSVLPMGLASEQYF

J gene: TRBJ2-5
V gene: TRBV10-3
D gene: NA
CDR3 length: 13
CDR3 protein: CATTRLAGETQYF

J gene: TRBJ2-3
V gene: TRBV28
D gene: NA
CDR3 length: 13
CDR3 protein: CASSLLAGDTQYF

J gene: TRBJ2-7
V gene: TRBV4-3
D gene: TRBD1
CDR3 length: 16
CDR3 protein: CASSQDWTGASYEQYF

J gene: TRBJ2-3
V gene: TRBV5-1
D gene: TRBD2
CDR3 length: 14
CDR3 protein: CASSLSSGRDTQYF